The 10 T cell receptor beta chains below come from one sample, sequenced in a study of T cells in Graves' hyperthyroidism and ophthalmopathy (dated by TCRdb to the late 2010s). The library was obtained by multiplex PCR. The reads were generated on an Illumina HiSeq 2000. TCR beta CDR3 regions were amplified from RNA transcripts. The TCR CDR3 was subjected to a first round of RT-PCR using the HTBI primer set and the Qiagen OneStep RT-PCR kit. The public reads were quality trimmed at Q25 with fastp and then assembled into clones with MiXCR by TCRdb, keeping productive beta chains. Rows with a matching CDR3 protein are joined into one entry that keeps the most common DNA and genes. This sample lists some 600,000 distinct CDR3 sequences; over 11% were detected once. The ten largest clones represent roughly 5.7% of the sample. What was sequenced was blood. These receptors came from a woman aged 30 to 39 with Graves' hyperthyroidism that later progressed to Graves' ophthalmopathy.

This clonotype has a count of ten or more. In nucleotides, the CDR3 is TGTGCCAGCAGCTTCGTCGGGAACGAAGCTTTCTTT. This gives the protein CASSFVGNEAFF. The chain links TRBV7-2 to TRBJ1-1, with D uncertain. CDR1 is SGHTA and CDR2 is FQGNSA in the germline V gene. Trimming cost V 3 bases and J 8 bases, with 10 bases left between them. The CDR3 has 12 residues.

This clonotype was detected many times. The chain uses TRBV19 and TRBJ2-3; weak D call: TRBD1 (6 bases). V was clipped by 5 bases and J by 6 bases, with 15 bases between them. Germline V gene lookup returns CDR1 LNHDA and CDR2 SQIVND (reference sequence). The CDR3 length is 14 residues. The DNA of the CDR3 is TGTGCCAGTAGTCCCCGACAGGCTTTCGATACGCAGTATTTT. This encodes CASSPRQAFDTQYF.

The chain uses TRBV6-1 and TRBJ2-7, with a possible D match to TRBD1 (7 bases). Germline-derived CDR1 and CDR2 are MNHNS and SASEGT. V gave up 6 bases and J gave up 0 bases, with 15 bases separating them. The CDR3 runs 15 residues. CDR3 coding DNA: TGTGCCAGCAGCGATTCAGGGGGGATCTCCTACGAGCAGTACTTC. It encodes CASSDSGGISYEQYF.

This clonotype was detected ten times or more. The chain uses TRBV7-6 and TRBJ2-1; 9 bases fit TRBD2. Unmatched junction bases numbered 4, after V lost 4 bases and J lost 0 bases. The CDR3 has 16 amino acids. Germline V gene sequence: CDR1 SGHVS, CDR2 FNYEAQ. The CDR3 nucleotides are TGTGCCAGCAGCTCCCTAGCGGGGAGCTCCTACAATGAGCAGTTCTTC. It is translated as CASSSLAGSSYNEQFF. The whole variable domain, remainder taken from reference TRBV7-6 and TRBJ2-1, is GAGVSQSPRYKVTKRGQDVALRCDPISGHVSLYWYRQALGQGPEFLTYFNYEAQQDKSGLPNDRFSAERPEGSISTLTIQRTEQRDSAMYRCASSSLAGSSYNEQFFGPGTRLTVL.

This clonotype has ten or more counts. This chain connects TRBV5-1 to TRBJ1-2; 9 bases line up with TRBD1. Looked up from germline, CDR1 is SGHRS and CDR2 is YFSETQ. The CDR3 extends over 14 amino acids. The V segment lost 4 bases and the J segment 4 bases; nucleotides outside the gene matches: 5. CDR3 region: CASSTGGAGYGYTF. The CDR3 coding sequence is TGCGCCAGCAGCACAGGGGGCGCTGGCTATGGCTACACCTTC.

The gene calls are TRBV2 and TRBJ1-1; 7 nucleotides align to TRBD1. Germline V gene lookup returns CDR1 SNHLY and CDR2 FYNNEI. There are 15 residues in the CDR3. The V segment lost 6 bases and the J segment 6 bases; nucleotides outside the gene matches: 13. CDR3 sequence (DNA): TGTGCCAGCAGGGAATCGGTACAGGGGATCGCTGAAGCTTTCTTT. It yields the protein CASRESVQGIAEAFF.

This clonotype was detected many times. The rearrangement links TRBV27 to TRBJ2-1; 8 bases fit TRBD2. Trimming at V came to 6 bases and at J to 1 base, leaving 8 bases not matched to a gene. The CDR3 covers 16 residues. Germline V gene data show CDR1 as MNHEY and CDR2 as SMNVEV (reference sequence). The CDR3 nucleotides are TGTGCCAGCAGCCTTCCCGGGGGGGGGTCCTACAATGAGCAGTTCTTC. Residues: CASSLPGGGSYNEQFF.

This clonotype appeared many times. This chain connects TRBV7-6 to TRBJ2-7, with 10 bases lining up with TRBD1. With 1 base clipped from V and 2 bases from J, the junction kept 2 bases outside the gene matches. Germline V CDR1 and CDR2: SGHVS, FNYEAQ. The length of the CDR3 is 15 residues. In nucleotides, the CDR3 is TGTGCCAGCAGCTTAGAGGGACAGGGGCCCTACGAGCAGTACTTC. It specifies CASSLEGQGPYEQYF.

A word on this clonotype: A read error may explain this, as a much larger clone is one base away. This rearrangement joins TRBV11-3 to TRBJ1-1; perhaps TRBD1 as D (5 bases). With 5 bases removed from V and 4 bases from J, the gap between germline ends came to 14 bases. Germline V gene sequence: CDR1 SGHNT, CDR2 YENEEA. CDR3 length: 14 amino acids. CDR3 region: CASSDSGLGTEAFF. The CDR3 DNA sequence: TGTGCCAGCAGCGACTCAGGGTTGGGCACTGAAGCTTTCTTT.

The CDR3, as DNA: TGTGCCATCGGTCGACATGAGAAAGAGACCCAGTACTTC. Translating it yields CAIGRHEKETQYF. The chain joins TRBV10-3 to TRBJ2-5; D not certain. Germline V gene data show CDR1 as ENHRY and CDR2 as SYGVKD. The CDR3 consists of 13 residues. V was clipped by 8 bases and J by 3 bases, with 13 bases between them.